This paragraph covers one TCR beta chain sequence. Assay used: immunoSEQ multiplex PCR; TCRdb lists only in-frame clones, some missing. The table shows about 67,000 clones, with approximately 93% occurring only once. This record comes from a study of T cell changes during pregnancy in multiple sclerosis. Trimming cost V 5 bases and J 5 bases, with 9 bases left between them. The CDR3 covers 12 residues. Germline V gene data show CDR1 as MNHNY and CDR2 as SVGAGI (reference sequence). This receptor was obtained from a female donor with multiple sclerosis, enrolled in a pregnancy study. V usage is TRBV6-6 and J usage is TRBJ1-1, with a weak D call TRBD1 (6 bases). Material: peripheral blood, obtained in the second trimester of pregnancy. The CDR3 sequence is CASSLTGTEAFF. The CDR3 nucleotides are TGTGCCAGCAGTCTAACAGGGACTGAAGCTTTCTTT.